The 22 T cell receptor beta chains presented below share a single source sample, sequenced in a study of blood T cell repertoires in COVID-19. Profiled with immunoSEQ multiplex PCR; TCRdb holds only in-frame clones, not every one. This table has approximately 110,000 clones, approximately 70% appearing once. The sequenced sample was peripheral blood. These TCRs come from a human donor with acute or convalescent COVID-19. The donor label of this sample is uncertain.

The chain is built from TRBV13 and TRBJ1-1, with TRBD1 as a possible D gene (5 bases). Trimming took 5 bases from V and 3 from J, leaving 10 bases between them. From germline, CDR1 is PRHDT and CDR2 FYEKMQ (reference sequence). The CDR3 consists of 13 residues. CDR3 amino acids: CASSLKGHTEAFF. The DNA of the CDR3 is TGTGCCAGCAGCCTAAAGGGGCACACTGAAGCTTTCTTT.

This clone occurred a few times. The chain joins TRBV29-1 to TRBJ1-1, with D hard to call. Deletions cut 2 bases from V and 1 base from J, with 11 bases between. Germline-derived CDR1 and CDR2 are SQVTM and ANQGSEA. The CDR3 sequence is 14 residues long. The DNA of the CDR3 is TGCAGCGTTGAACGCGGGGTCGGGAACACTGAAGCTTTCTTT. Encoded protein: CSVERGVGNTEAFF. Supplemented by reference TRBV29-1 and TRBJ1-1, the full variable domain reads SAVISQKPSRDICQRGTSLTIQCQVDSQVTMMFWYRQQPGQSLTLIATANQGSEATYESGFVIDKFPISRPNLTFSTLTVSNMSPEDSSIYLCSVERGVGNTEAFFGQGTRLTVV.

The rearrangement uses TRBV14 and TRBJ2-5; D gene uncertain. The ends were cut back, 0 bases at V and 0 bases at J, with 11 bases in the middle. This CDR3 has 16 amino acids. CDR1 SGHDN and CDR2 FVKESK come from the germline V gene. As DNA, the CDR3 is TGTGCCAGCAGCCAAGATCTCAGCGAATACCAAGAGACCCAGTACTTC. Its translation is CASSQDLSEYQETQYF.

For the CDR3, the DNA is TGTGCCACCAGCAAGGCGGGGGTGGGGAGCTACACCTTC. Encoded protein: CATSKAGVGSYTF. The V call is TRBV15, the J call TRBJ1-2; possible D gene TRBD1, 5 bases. Trimming took 4 bases from V and 9 from J, leaving 15 bases between them. The CDR3 contains 13 residues. Germline-derived CDR1 and CDR2 are LNHNV and YYDKDF (reference sequence).

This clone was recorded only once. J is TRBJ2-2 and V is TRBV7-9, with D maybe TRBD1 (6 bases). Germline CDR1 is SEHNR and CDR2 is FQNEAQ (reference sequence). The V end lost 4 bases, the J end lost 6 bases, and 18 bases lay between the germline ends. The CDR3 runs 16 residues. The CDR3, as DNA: TGTGCCAGCAGCTCGTTCCGCCTCAACAGGGCCGGGGAGCTGTTTTTT. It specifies CASSSFRLNRAGELFF.

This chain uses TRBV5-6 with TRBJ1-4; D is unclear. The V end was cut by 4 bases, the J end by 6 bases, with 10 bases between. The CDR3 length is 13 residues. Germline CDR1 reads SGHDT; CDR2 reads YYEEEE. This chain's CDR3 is CASSIRHHEKLFF. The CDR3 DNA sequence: TGTGCCAGCAGCATAAGACATCATGAAAAACTGTTTTTT.

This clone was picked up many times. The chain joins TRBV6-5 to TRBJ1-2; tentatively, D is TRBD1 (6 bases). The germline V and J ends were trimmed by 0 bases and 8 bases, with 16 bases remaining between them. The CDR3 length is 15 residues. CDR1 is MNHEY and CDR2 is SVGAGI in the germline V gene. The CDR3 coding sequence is TGTGCCAGCAGTTACTCCTCGGTCCGGACAGAGGGCTACACCTTC. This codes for CASSYSSVRTEGYTF.

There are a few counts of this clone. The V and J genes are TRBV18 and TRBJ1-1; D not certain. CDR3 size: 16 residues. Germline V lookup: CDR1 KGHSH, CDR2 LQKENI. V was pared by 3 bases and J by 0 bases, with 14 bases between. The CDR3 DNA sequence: TGTGCCAGCTCACCCTCGAACCCGAGGCTGAACACTGAAGCTTTCTTT. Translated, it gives CASSPSNPRLNTEAFF.

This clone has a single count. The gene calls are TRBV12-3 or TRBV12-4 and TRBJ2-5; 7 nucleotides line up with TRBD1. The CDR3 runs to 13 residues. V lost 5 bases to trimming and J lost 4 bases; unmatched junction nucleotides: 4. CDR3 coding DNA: TGTGCCAGCAGTACAGGGACAGCAGAGACCCAGTACTTC. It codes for CASSTGTAETQYF.

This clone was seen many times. CDR3 sequence: CASSLVQGTYEQYV. The CDR3 DNA is TGTGCCAGCAGCTTAGTACAGGGTACCTACGAGCAGTACGTC. The rearrangement joins TRBV11-2 to TRBJ2-7; D may be TRBD1 (6 bases). Trimming pared 1 base from V and 2 bases from J, leaving 9 bases between. This CDR3 spans 14 amino acids. CDR1 is SGHAT, CDR2 FQNNGV, per germline.

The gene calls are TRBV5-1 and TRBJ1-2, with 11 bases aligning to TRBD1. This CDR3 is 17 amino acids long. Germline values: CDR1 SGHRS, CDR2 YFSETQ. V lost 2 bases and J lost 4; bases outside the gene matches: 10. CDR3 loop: CASSFTGTGGSGYGYTF. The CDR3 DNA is TGCGCCAGCAGCTTCACCGGGACAGGGGGATCGGGCTATGGCTACACCTTC.

The CDR3 nucleotides read TGTGCCAGTAGTGCCCTGGGACATACGCCTCATGGCTACACCTTC. It encodes CASSALGHTPHGYTF. The chain combines TRBV19 with TRBJ1-2, with a tentative D call TRBD1 (6 bases). The CDR3 runs 15 residues. CDR1 is LNHDA and CDR2 is SQIVND in the germline V gene (reference sequence). Trimming removed 5 bases from V and 6 bases from J, with 19 bases in between.

CDR3 sequence: CASSLGTGTLNTEAFF. CDR3 coding DNA: TGCGCCAGCAGCCTTGGGACAGGGACGTTGAACACTGAAGCTTTCTTT. J is TRBJ1-1 and V is TRBV5-1; 9 nucleotides agree with TRBD1. V lost 4 bases to trimming and J lost 0 bases; unmatched junction nucleotides: 7. Germline CDR1 reads SGHRS; CDR2 reads YFSETQ. This CDR3 is built from 16 residues.

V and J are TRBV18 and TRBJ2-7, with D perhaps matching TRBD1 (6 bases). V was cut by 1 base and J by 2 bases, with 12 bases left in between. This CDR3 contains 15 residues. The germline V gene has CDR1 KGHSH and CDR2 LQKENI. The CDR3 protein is CASSPRYRDPYEQYF. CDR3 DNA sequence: TGTGCCAGCTCACCACGGTACAGGGACCCCTACGAGCAGTACTTC.

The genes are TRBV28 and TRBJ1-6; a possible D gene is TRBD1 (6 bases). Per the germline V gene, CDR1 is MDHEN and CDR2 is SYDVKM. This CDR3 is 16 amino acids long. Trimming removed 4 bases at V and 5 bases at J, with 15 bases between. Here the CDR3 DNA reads TGTGCCAGCAGTTATGCAGGGGCCATAAATAATTCACCCCTCCACTTT. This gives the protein CASSYAGAINNSPLHF.

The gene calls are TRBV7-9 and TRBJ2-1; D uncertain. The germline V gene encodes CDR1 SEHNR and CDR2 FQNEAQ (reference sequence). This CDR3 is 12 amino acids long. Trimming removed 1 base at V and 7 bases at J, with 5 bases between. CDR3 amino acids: CASSLVANEQFF. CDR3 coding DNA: TGTGCCAGCAGCTTAGTCGCGAATGAGCAGTTCTTC.

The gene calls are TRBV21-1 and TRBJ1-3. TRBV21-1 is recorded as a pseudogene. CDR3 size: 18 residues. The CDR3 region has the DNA TGTGCCAGCAGCAAAAGTTTTGGTCGGGAGGAAGATGGAAACACCATATATTTT. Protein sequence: CASSKSFGREEDGNTIYF.

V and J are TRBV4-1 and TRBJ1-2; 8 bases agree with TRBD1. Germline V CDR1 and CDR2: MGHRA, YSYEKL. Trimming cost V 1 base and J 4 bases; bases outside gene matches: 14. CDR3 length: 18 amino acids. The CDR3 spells CASSQVPGTGYPSYGYTF. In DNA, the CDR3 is TGCGCCAGCAGCCAAGTTCCCGGGACAGGCTACCCTTCCTATGGCTACACCTTC.

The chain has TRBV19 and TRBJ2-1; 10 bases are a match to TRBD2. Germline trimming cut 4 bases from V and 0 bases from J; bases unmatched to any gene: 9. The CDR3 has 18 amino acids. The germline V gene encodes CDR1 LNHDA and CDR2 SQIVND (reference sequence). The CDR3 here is CASSKLAGATSSYNEQFF. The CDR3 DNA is TGTGCCAGTAGTAAGCTAGCGGGGGCCACGAGCTCCTACAATGAGCAGTTCTTC.

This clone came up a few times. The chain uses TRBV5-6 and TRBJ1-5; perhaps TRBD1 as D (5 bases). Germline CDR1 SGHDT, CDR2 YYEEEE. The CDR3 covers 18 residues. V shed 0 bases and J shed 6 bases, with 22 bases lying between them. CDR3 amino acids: CASSLGVTVPNPGQPQHF. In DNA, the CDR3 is TGTGCCAGCAGCTTGGGGGTGACAGTACCTAATCCAGGTCAGCCCCAGCATTTT.

DNA of the CDR3: TGTGCCAGCAGCGCACGGACAGGGGAGGGGAACACTGAAGCTTTCTTT. Its protein product is CASSARTGEGNTEAFF. The chain uses TRBV9 and TRBJ1-1, with TRBD1 matching over 9 bases. There are 16 residues in the CDR3. The germline V gene encodes CDR1 SGDLS and CDR2 YYNGEE. The V gene end was trimmed by 3 bases and the J gene end by 1 base; junction bases not matched to a gene: 7.

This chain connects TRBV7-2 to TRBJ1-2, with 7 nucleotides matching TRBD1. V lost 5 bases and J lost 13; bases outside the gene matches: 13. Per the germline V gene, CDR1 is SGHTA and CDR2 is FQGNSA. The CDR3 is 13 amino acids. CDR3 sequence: CASSTRTGSGSTF. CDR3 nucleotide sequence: TGTGCCAGCAGCACTCGGACAGGATCTGGTTCCACCTTC.